A selection of T cell receptor beta chains follows, all from one sample in a study of shared clonotypes between healthy human individuals. Using immunoSEQ multiplex PCR, the repertoire was profiled, and TCRdb retains in-frame clones only, with some absent. The table has 2,100,000 or so clones, around 95% seen once. Sequenced material: naive CD4+ T cells sorted from blood. Every receptor here comes from a man younger than 35 in good health. Each CDR3 is given with its conserved first and last residue. D genes are given only for firm matches.

D gene	V gene	J gene	CDR3 DNA	CDR3 protein
NA	TRBV7-8	TRBJ1-2	TGTGCCAGCAGCCTTAATACTTATGGCTACACCTTC	CASSLNTYGYTF
NA	TRBV29-1	TRBJ1-3	TGCAGCGTTAGGGCTGGAAACACCATATATTTT	CSVRAGNTIYF
NA	TRBV19	TRBJ1-6	TGTGCCAGTAGTATTTTTCATCGTTGGGAAGAGGGATTTAATTCACCCCTCCACTTT	CASSIFHRWEEGFNSPLHF
NA	TRBV28	TRBJ1-1	TGTGCCAGCAGTTTGTTGGGCACTGAAGCTTTCTTT	CASSLLGTEAFF
NA	TRBV28	TRBJ2-5	TGTGCCAGCAGTTCGTCCCCCAGTGAGACCCAGTACTTC	CASSSSPSETQYF
NA	TRBV19	TRBJ2-5	TGTGCCAGTAGTATGGTCGGCAGGGGAGTCCAAGAGACCCAGTACTTC	CASSMVGRGVQETQYF
TRBD2	TRBV5-1	TRBJ2-3	TGCGCCAGCTGGCTAGCGGGGGGCACAAACCCAACGCAGTATTTT	CASWLAGGTNPTQYF
TRBD1	TRBV28	TRBJ1-5	TGTGCCAGCAGTCCTCCGGGACAGGGGGCTTTAAGGCAGCCCCAGCATTTT	CASSPPGQGALRQPQHF
NA	TRBV20-1	TRBJ1-2	TGCAGTGCCCCGGACGGGCAAGGCTACACCTTC	CSAPDGQGYTF
NA	TRBV11-2	TRBJ2-5	TGTGCCAGCAGCCCGAGGGGCCCCCAAGAGACCCAGTACTTC	CASSPRGPQETQYF
TRBD2	TRBV5-4	TRBJ2-2	TGTGCCAGCAGCTTATCAGCGGGAGGGGGGCACGGGGAGCTGTTTTTT	CASSLSAGGGHGELFF
TRBD2	TRBV29-1	TRBJ2-3	TGCAGCGTGGCGTTTCTTGGAGCGGGAGGTGCAGATACGCAGTATTTT	CSVAFLGAGGADTQYF
NA	TRBV4-1	TRBJ1-2	TGCGCCAGCAGCCAAGATGGTAACGGGAACTATGGCTACACCTTC	CASSQDGNGNYGYTF